A selection of T cell receptor beta chains follows, all from one sample in a study of blood T cell repertoires in COVID-19. Produced via immunoSEQ multiplex PCR; TCRdb's table is partial and in-frame only. The table has about 93,000 clones, roughly 88% seen once; the top ten hold about 1.5%. Sequenced input: peripheral blood. These receptors were collected from a human donor with active COVID-19. The donor label of this sample is uncertain. Both conserved end residues are part of each CDR3. D genes are given only for firm matches. Clone size is not always given. Where it is, it says once, few, many or a class for expanded clones.

d_gene	v_gene	j_gene	abundance	CDR3aa	CDR3nt
.	TRBV23-1	TRBJ1-4	.	CASSQWEATYYQWNEKLFF	TGCGCCAGCAGTCAATGGGAGGCAACTTACTACCAATGGAATGAAAAACTGTTTTTT
TRBD1	TRBV7-2	TRBJ1-6	.	CASSLGGTGEAPLHF	TGTGCCAGCAGCTTAGGTGGGACAGGCGAGGCACCCCTCCACTTT
.	TRBV6-6	TRBJ1-4	once	CASSYSPTISNEKLFF	TGTGCCAGCAGTTACTCTCCCACTATTTCTAATGAAAAACTGTTTTTT
.	TRBV20-1	TRBJ1-5	.	CSASFGRNSNQPQHF	TGCAGTGCTAGTTTTGGGCGAAATAGCAATCAGCCCCAGCATTTT
TRBD2	TRBV4-3	TRBJ2-6	.	CASSPGTSGGAGANVLTF	TGCGCCAGCAGCCCTGGGACTAGCGGGGGGGCTGGGGCCAACGTCCTGACTTTC
.	TRBV27	TRBJ1-1	once	CASSTTVRAEAFF	TGTGCCAGCAGCACGACAGTACGGGCTGAAGCTTTCTTT
.	TRBV3-1/TRBV3-2	TRBJ2-5	.	CASSPLWGGFQETQYF	TGTGCCAGCAGCCCTCTCTGGGGGGGCTTTCAGGAGACCCAGTACTTC
.	TRBV7-2	TRBJ2-1	.	CASSLVPRDSYNEQFF	TGTGCCAGCAGCTTAGTTCCGCGAGACTCCTACAATGAGCAGTTCTTC
.	TRBV12-3/TRBV12-4	TRBJ1-2	.	CASSSRYGYTF	TGTGCCAGCAGTTCCCGCTATGGCTACACCTTC
.	TRBV28	TRBJ2-3	once	CASSVRGGGTDTQYF	TGTGCCAGCAGCGTACGAGGGGGAGGGACAGATACGCAGTATTTT
TRBD1	TRBV23-1	TRBJ1-6	.	CASSPPPDRDYNSPLHF	TGCGCCAGCAGTCCCCCCCCGGACAGGGACTATAATTCACCCCTCCACTTT
TRBD1	TRBV6-5	TRBJ2-7	.	CASKARQGSYEQYF	TGTGCCAGCAAAGCTCGACAGGGATCCTACGAGCAGTACTTC
.	TRBV7-8	TRBJ2-6	.	CASSLLQGDSGANVLTF	TGTGCCAGCAGCTTACTACAGGGCGACTCTGGGGCCAACGTCCTGACTTTC
.	TRBV2	TRBJ1-1	.	CASRLQGFRTEAFF	TGTGCCAGCAGACTACAGGGTTTTCGCACTGAAGCTTTCTTT
TRBD2	TRBV15	TRBJ2-6	.	CATQAGGTVGTGANVLTF	TGTGCCACTCAAGCGGGGGGCACCGTAGGGACTGGGGCCAACGTCCTGACTTTC
TRBD1	TRBV4-3	TRBJ1-2	.	CASSQVGQGVNYGYTF	TGCGCCAGCAGCCAAGTCGGACAGGGGGTTAACTATGGCTACACCTTC
TRBD1	TRBV9	TRBJ1-6	.	CASSGGQGGITPLHF	TGTGCCAGCAGCGGCGGACAGGGAGGAATAACACCCCTCCACTTT
TRBD1	TRBV7-2	TRBJ2-5	.	CASSSDRGRLETQYF	TGTGCCAGCAGCTCGGACAGGGGGCGCCTGGAGACCCAGTACTTC
TRBD1	TRBV7-6	TRBJ2-2	.	CASSTTGGNTGELFF	TGTGCCAGCAGCACAACAGGGGGTAACACCGGGGAGCTGTTTTTT
.	TRBV2	TRBJ2-1	.	CASSELGLSYNEQFF	TGTGCCAGCAGTGAATTGGGGCTCTCCTACAATGAGCAGTTCTTC
TRBD1	TRBV18	TRBJ1-3	.	CASSPRTGVEAGNTIYF	TGTGCCAGCTCACCCCGGACAGGGGTTGAAGCTGGAAACACCATATATTTT
.	TRBV9	TRBJ2-7	.	CASSDLQGSEQYF	TGTGCCAGCAGCGACTTACAGGGATCCGAGCAGTACTTC
.	TRBV11-2	TRBJ1-1	.	CASSLGEGWRDTEAFF	TGTGCCAGCAGCTTAGGGGAGGGCTGGCGGGACACTGAAGCTTTCTTT
TRBD1	TRBV9	TRBJ2-7	.	CASSSGQGVHEQYF	TGTGCCAGCAGCTCGGGACAGGGGGTCCACGAGCAGTACTTC
TRBD1	TRBV18	TRBJ2-7	once	CASSPLRLTGGDYYEQYF	TGTGCCAGCTCACCCCTCCGTCTGACAGGGGGCGACTACTACGAGCAGTACTTC
TRBD2	TRBV4-3	TRBJ2-1	.	CASSQDPRGGLYNEQFF	TGCGCCAGCAGCCAAGATCCCCGGGGGGGGCTGTACAATGAGCAGTTCTTC
TRBD1	TRBV6-6	TRBJ1-6	once	CASSYSGQGEIPLHF	TGTGCCAGCAGTTACTCGGGACAGGGCGAAATACCCCTCCACTTT
.	TRBV6-2/TRBV6-3	TRBJ2-7	.	CASSYGSGEQYF	TGTGCCAGCAGTTACGGTTCAGGGGAGCAGTACTTC
.	TRBV6-5	TRBJ2-5	.	CASRRTEETQYF	TGTGCCAGCAGGAGGACAGAAGAGACCCAGTACTTC
.	TRBV4-1	TRBJ2-5	once	CASSQQGLGQETQYF	TGCGCCAGCAGCCAACAGGGGTTGGGACAAGAGACCCAGTACTTC
TRBD1	TRBV5-1	TRBJ2-3	few	CASSPAGGDTQYF	TGCGCCAGCAGCCCGGCAGGGGGAGATACGCAGTATTTT
.	TRBV28	TRBJ1-4	.	CASTETGREKLFF	TGTGCCAGCACTGAGACCGGGAGAGAAAAACTGTTTTTT
TRBD1	TRBV15	TRBJ2-2	.	CATSRVHTGAGELFF	TGTGCCACCAGCAGAGTCCACACAGGGGCCGGGGAGCTGTTTTTT
.	TRBV6-5	TRBJ1-3	.	CASSLGRGFGNTIYF	TGTGCCAGCAGCCTGGGGCGGGGGTTTGGAAACACCATATATTTT
TRBD1	TRBV2	TRBJ2-7	.	CASSAGTGGYEQYF	TGTGCCAGCAGTGCAGGGACAGGGGGCTACGAGCAGTACTTC
TRBD1	TRBV4-2	TRBJ2-3	.	CASSLNRGLGTDTQYF	TGTGCCAGCAGCTTAAACAGGGGGCTTGGCACAGATACGCAGTATTTT
.	TRBV6-5	TRBJ2-7	.	CASTATVSYEQYF	TGTGCCAGCACCGCGACAGTCTCCTACGAGCAGTACTTC
.	TRBV7-9	TRBJ2-7	once	CASSPSYEQYF	TGTGCCAGCAGCCCGTCCTACGAGCAGTACTTC
TRBD1	TRBV29-1	TRBJ1-2	.	CSADTLRTGHNYGYTF	TGCAGCGCAGATACATTACGGACAGGGCATAACTATGGCTACACCTTC
TRBD1	TRBV7-8	TRBJ2-2	.	CASTKIPGTGGTGELFF	TGTGCCAGCACAAAGATTCCCGGGACAGGGGGCACCGGGGAGCTGTTTTTT
.	TRBV29-1	TRBJ1-1	.	CSVAPRGNTEAFF	TGCAGCGTGGCTCCCCGGGGAAACACTGAAGCTTTCTTT
.	TRBV27	TRBJ1-6	.	CASRAGGSPLHF	TGTGCCAGCAGGGCGGGTGGGTCACCCCTCCACTTT
.	TRBV2	TRBJ2-1	once	CASSMGLYNEQFF	TGTGCCAGCAGCATGGGCCTTTACAATGAGCAGTTCTTC
TRBD1	TRBV4-1	TRBJ1-2	.	CASSQQDRGGHGYTF	TGCGCCAGCAGCCAACAGGACAGGGGCGGGCACGGCTACACCTTC
.	TRBV19	TRBJ1-1	.	CASSIDLKRAFF	TGTGCCAGTAGTATAGATCTAAAACGAGCTTTCTTT
.	TRBV30	TRBJ1-2	.	CAWSVGGALYGYTF	TGTGCCTGGAGTGTAGGGGGGGCTCTCTATGGCTACACCTTC
.	TRBV5-8	TRBJ2-2	.	CASSLPGVGTGELFF	TGTGCCAGCAGCCTACCAGGGGTGGGCACCGGGGAGCTGTTTTTT
TRBD1	TRBV19	TRBJ2-6	.	CASSIDLRGPGGANVLTF	TGTGCCAGTAGTATAGATCTGAGGGGGCCAGGTGGGGCCAACGTCCTGACTTTC
.	TRBV4-3	TRBJ2-3	.	CASRSLGTDTQYF	TGCGCCAGCCGGTCCTTGGGCACAGATACGCAGTATTTT
.	TRBV27	TRBJ1-6	.	CASSSLGGNYNSPLHF	TGTGCCAGCAGTTCCCTCGGCGGGAATTATAATTCACCCCTCCACTTT
TRBD1	TRBV5-6	TRBJ2-2	.	CASSLQGQGASGELFF	TGTGCCAGCAGCTTGCAGGGACAGGGGGCCTCCGGGGAGCTGTTTTTT
.	TRBV4-1	TRBJ2-7	.	CASSPSPTGDTYEQYF	TGCGCCAGCAGCCCCTCGCCAACGGGGGATACCTACGAGCAGTACTTC
.	TRBV11-2	TRBJ1-4	.	CASSSLIRGEKLFF	TGTGCCAGCAGCTCCTTAATAAGGGGCGAAAAACTGTTTTTT
.	TRBV10-3	TRBJ2-5	.	CAISDPGFETQYF	TGTGCCATCAGTGACCCGGGATTTGAGACCCAGTACTTC
.	TRBV25-1	TRBJ1-2	few	CASSFHGYTF	TGTGCCAGCTCCTTTCATGGCTACACCTTC
.	TRBV12-2	TRBJ2-3	once	CASRLGKSGGTDTQYF	TGTGCAAGTCGCTTAGGGAAATCGGGGGGCACAGATACGCAGTATTTT
.	TRBV19	TRBJ1-1	once	CASSINWALNTEAFF	TGTGCCAGTAGTATTAACTGGGCGCTGAACACTGAAGCTTTCTTT